This is a list of T cell receptor beta chains from one sample in a study of T-cell reconstitution after alpha-beta-depleted transplantation in children. TCRdb passed the PCR reads through MiXCR, listing each CDR3 protein once. Of about 180,000 distinct CDR3 sequences detected, 11% appear once; the ten largest clones hold 13%. Sequenced here: PBMCs, sampled before TCRalphabeta/CD19-depleted stem cell transplant. Receptors originate from a boy aged 2 to 9 with acute myeloid leukemia, due to receive a stem cell transplant. CDR3s include the opening cysteine and the closing phenylalanine or tryptophan. The D gene is left open where the match is weak. Clone size appears in some rows only: once, few, many, or a class for an expanded clone.

CDR3aa	CDR3nt	abundance	d_gene	v_gene	j_gene
CASSWGRGGEKLFF	TGTGCCAGCAGTTGGGGCAGGGGAGGTGAAAAACTGTTTTTT	many	NA	TRBV12-3/TRBV12-4	TRBJ1-4
CASSQGGSWTGQETQYF	TGCGCCAGCAGCCAAGGGGGGAGTTGGACTGGCCAAGAGACCCAGTACTTC	many	NA	TRBV4-1	TRBJ2-5
CSATAGSSGRSETQYF	TGCAGTGCTACTGCTGGGTCTAGCGGGAGATCGGAGACCCAGTACTTC	many	TRBD2	TRBV20-1	TRBJ2-5
CASSFDRGQPQHF	TGCGCCAGCAGCTTCGACAGGGGTCAGCCCCAGCATTTT	many	TRBD1	TRBV5-1	TRBJ1-5
CASTRGSGGSYEQYF	TGTGCCAGCACTAGGGGTAGCGGAGGGAGTTACGAGCAGTACTTC	many	NA	TRBV11-2	TRBJ2-7
CASSGLGNTIYF	TGTGCCAGCAGTGGGCTTGGAAACACCATATATTTT	many	NA	TRBV25-1	TRBJ1-3
CSVDGVRGRNTGELFF	TGCAGCGTTGATGGGGTCAGGGGACGGAACACCGGGGAGCTGTTTTTT	many	NA	TRBV29-1	TRBJ2-2
CASSFGGISYEQYF	TGTGCCAGCAGCTTTGGGGGAATCTCCTACGAGCAGTACTTC	many	NA	TRBV5-6	TRBJ2-7
CASRQPGGKIGGYTF	TGCGCCAGCCGGCAGCCGGGGGGCAAGATAGGAGGCTACACCTTC	many	NA	TRBV5-1	TRBJ1-2
CCASPSRVGRFTDTQYF	TGCTGTGCTAGCCCCTCCCGTGTTGGACGATTCACAGATACGCAGTATTTT	NA	NA	TRBV20-1	TRBJ2-3
CASSLGPKGEQFF	TGTGCCAGCAGCTTAGGGCCGAAGGGTGAGCAGTTCTTC	many	NA	TRBV7-9	TRBJ2-1
CASRPGSGELFF	TGTGCCAGCAGGCCCGGGAGCGGGGAGCTGTTTTTT	many	NA	TRBV28	TRBJ2-2
CASSWGRDREADTQYF	TGTGCCAGCAGCTGGGGACGGGACAGGGAGGCGGATACGCAGTATTTT	many	TRBD1	TRBV5-8	TRBJ2-3
CSAPGSPDTQYF	TGCAGTGCTCCGGGATCCCCAGATACGCAGTATTTT	many	NA	TRBV20-1	TRBJ2-3
CASSLSRGNTYEQYF	TGTGCCAGCAGTTTATCTAGGGGGAATACCTACGAGCAGTACTTC	NA	NA	TRBV27	TRBJ2-7
CASSFDPGHYTQYF	TGTGCCAGCAGCTTCGACCCGGGACATTATACGCAGTATTTT	many	NA	TRBV5-5	TRBJ2-3
CASSLIGGGQETQYF	TGTGCCAGCAGCTTAATCGGGGGGGGCCAGGAGACCCAGTACTTC	few	TRBD2	TRBV7-3	TRBJ2-5
CASRQNLGYNEQFF	TGTGCCAGTAGACAGAACCTGGGGTACAATGAGCAGTTCTTC	many	NA	TRBV2	TRBJ2-1
CASSLTSGGAEQFF	TGTGCCAGCAGCCTGACTAGCGGGGGGGCTGAGCAGTTCTTC	many	TRBD2	TRBV3-1	TRBJ2-1
CASSKRTSGVADTQYF	TGTGCCAGCAGCAAAAGAACTAGCGGGGTTGCGGATACGCAGTATTTT	many	TRBD2	TRBV3-1	TRBJ2-3
CASSPSGDNTEAFF	TGCGCCAGCAGCCCCAGTGGGGACAACACTGAAGCTTTCTTT	many	NA	TRBV4-1	TRBJ1-1
CSATSRTSGLTDTQYF	TGCAGTGCCACATCCCGGACTAGCGGCCTCACAGATACGCAGTATTTT	many	TRBD2	TRBV20-1	TRBJ2-3
CASSWDQLIGELFF	TGTGCCAGCAGCTGGGACCAGTTGATCGGGGAGCTGTTTTTT	many	NA	TRBV11-2	TRBJ2-2
CASRGLSYEQYF	TGTGCCAGCAGGGGTCTCTCCTACGAGCAGTACTTC	many	NA	TRBV28	TRBJ2-7
CASRIGMTARSNYGYTF	TGTGCCAGCAGGATAGGGATGACAGCCCGATCTAACTATGGCTACACCTTC	many	NA	TRBV6-1	TRBJ1-2
CSAGGTGFYEQYF	TGCAGTGCTGGCGGGACAGGGTTTTACGAGCAGTACTTC	many	TRBD1	TRBV20-1	TRBJ2-7
CASSYYPTKTSGGEETQYF	TGTGCCAGCAGTTACTATCCCACAAAGACTAGCGGGGGAGAAGAGACCCAGTACTTC	many	TRBD2	TRBV28	TRBJ2-5
CASGQGLYGYTF	TGTGCCAGCGGACAGGGACTCTATGGCTACACCTTC	many	TRBD1	TRBV27	TRBJ1-2
CASSLLKGGYEQYF	TGTGCCAGCAGTTTATTGAAAGGGGGCTACGAGCAGTACTTC	many	NA	TRBV27	TRBJ2-7
CASSLSRTSGGAETQYF	TGTGCCAGCAGCTTATCCAGGACTAGCGGGGGGGCCGAGACCCAGTACTTC	NA	TRBD2	TRBV7-9	TRBJ2-5
CASSLGTRDYLTSEQFF	TGTGCCAGCAGCTTAGGGACCCGGGACTACCTGACTTCTGAGCAGTTCTTC	many	TRBD2	TRBV13	TRBJ2-1